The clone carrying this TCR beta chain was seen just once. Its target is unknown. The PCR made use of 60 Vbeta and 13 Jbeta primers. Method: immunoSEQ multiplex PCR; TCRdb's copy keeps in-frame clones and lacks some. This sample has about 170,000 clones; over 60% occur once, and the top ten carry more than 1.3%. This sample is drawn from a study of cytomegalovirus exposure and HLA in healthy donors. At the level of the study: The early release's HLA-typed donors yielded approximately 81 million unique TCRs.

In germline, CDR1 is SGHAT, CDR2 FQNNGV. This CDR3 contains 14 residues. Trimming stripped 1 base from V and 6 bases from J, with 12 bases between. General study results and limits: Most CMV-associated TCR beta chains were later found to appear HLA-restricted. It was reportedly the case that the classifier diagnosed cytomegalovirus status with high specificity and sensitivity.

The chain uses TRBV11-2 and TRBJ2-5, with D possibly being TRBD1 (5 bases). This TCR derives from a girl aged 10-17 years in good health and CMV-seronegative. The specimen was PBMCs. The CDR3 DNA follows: TGTGCCAGCAGCTTAGTGGCAGGGTATAAGACCCAGTACTTC. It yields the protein CASSLVAGYKTQYF. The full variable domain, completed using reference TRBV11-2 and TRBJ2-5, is EAGVAQSPRYKIIEKRQSVAFWCNPISGHATLYWYQQILGQGPKLLIQFQNNGVVDDSQLPKDRFSAERLKGVDSTLKIQPAKLEDSAVYLCASSLVAGYKTQYFGPGTRLLVL.